This T cell receptor (beta chain) appears in the sequencing data of a study of blood T cell repertoires in COVID-19. The wider study: From T cells, B-cell-depleted T cells, or PBMCs came the material, which was cDNA or gDNA.

CDR1 is SGHAT, CDR2 FQNNGV, per germline. With 1 base removed from V and 4 bases from J, the gap between germline ends came to 15 bases. This CDR3 comprises 16 residues. Participants spanned ages roughly 18 to 95 years and resided in 24 US areas. Participants reported their clinical history, and cohort assignment relied on those reports. In the study's own analysis: The authors estimated nucleated cell counts from reference gene primer amplification. Method: immunoSEQ multiplex PCR; TCRdb's copy keeps in-frame clones and lacks some. V, J and clone size were drawn from that table, and D and trimming were deduced from the DNA. The data contain 250,000 to 300,000 clones, under 95% of them singletons. In this sample, this clone turned up a few times.

Sequencing was done on a sample of PBMCs or T cells enriched from blood (not recorded which). This TCR was sampled from a woman aged 40 to 49 with acute COVID-19. J is TRBJ2-3 and V is TRBV11-2; D is perhaps TRBD2 (7 bases). The CDR3 nucleotides read TGTGCCAGCAGCTTAGTGGAGGGGGAGGGGTCAGATACGCAGTATTTT. Translation gives CASSLVEGEGSDTQYF.